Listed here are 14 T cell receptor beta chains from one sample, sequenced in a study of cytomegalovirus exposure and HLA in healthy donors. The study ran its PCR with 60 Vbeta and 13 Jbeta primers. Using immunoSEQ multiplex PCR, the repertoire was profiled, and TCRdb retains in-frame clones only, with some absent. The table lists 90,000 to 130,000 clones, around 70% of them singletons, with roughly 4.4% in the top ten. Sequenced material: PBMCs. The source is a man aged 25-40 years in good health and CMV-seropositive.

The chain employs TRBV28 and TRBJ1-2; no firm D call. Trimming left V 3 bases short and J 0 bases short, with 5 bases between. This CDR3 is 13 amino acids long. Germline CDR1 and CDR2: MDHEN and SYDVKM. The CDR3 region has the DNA TGTGCCAGCAGTTTCTCTGCTAACTATGGCTACACCTTC. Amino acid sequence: CASSFSANYGYTF.

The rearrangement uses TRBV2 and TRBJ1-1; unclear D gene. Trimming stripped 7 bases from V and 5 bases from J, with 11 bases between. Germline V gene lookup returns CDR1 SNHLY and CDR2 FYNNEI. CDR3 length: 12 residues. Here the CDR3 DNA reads TGTGCCAGCATTGACGGCGGGACTGAAGCTTTCTTT. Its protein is CASIDGGTEAFF.

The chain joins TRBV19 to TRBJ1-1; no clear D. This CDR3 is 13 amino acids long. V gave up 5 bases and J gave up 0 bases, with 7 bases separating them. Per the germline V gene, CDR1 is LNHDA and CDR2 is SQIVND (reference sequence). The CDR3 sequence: CASSSTLNTEAFF. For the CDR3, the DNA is TGTGCCAGTAGTTCCACACTGAACACTGAAGCTTTCTTT.

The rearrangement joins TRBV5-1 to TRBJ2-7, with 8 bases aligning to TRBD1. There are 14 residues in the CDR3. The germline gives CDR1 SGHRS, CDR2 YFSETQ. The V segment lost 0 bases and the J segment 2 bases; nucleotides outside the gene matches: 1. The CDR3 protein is CASSLARGPYEQYF. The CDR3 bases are TGCGCCAGCAGCTTGGCCAGGGGGCCCTACGAGCAGTACTTC.

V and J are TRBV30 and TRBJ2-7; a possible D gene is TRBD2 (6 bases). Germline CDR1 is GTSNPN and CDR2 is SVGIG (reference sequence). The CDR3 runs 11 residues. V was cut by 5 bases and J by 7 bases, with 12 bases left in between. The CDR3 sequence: CAWGAGTEQYF. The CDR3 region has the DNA TGTGCCTGGGGGGCGGGGACTGAGCAGTACTTC.

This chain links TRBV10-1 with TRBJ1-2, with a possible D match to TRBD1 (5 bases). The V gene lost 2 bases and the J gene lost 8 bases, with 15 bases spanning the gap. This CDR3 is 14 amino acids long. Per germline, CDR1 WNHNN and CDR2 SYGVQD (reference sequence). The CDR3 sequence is CASSEPSTGVGYTF. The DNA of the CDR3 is TGCGCCAGCAGTGAGCCGTCAACGGGGGTCGGCTACACCTTC.

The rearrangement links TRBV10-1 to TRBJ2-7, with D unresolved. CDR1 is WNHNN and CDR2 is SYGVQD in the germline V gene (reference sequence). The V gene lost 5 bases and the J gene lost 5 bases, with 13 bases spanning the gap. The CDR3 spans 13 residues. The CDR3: CASSPSRSHEQYF. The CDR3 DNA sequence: TGCGCCAGCAGTCCCTCGCGAAGCCACGAGCAGTACTTC.

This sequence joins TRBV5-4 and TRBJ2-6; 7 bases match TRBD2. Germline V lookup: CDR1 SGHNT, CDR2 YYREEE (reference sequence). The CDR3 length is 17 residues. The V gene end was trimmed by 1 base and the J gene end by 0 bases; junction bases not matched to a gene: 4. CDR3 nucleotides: TGTGCCAGCAGCTTGACGGGGGGACTCTCTGGGGCCAACGTCCTGACTTTC. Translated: CASSLTGGLSGANVLTF.

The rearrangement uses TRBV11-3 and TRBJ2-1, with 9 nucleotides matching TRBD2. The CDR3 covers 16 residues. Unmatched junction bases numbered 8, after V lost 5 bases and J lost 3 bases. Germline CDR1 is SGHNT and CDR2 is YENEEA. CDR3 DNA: TGTGCCAGCAGCCAGGGAGCGGGGGGATACTACAATGAGCAGTTCTTC. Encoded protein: CASSQGAGGYYNEQFF.

CDR3 sequence: CASSYGSGGEQYF. CDR3 DNA: TGTGCCAGCAGTTACGGTTCAGGGGGGGAGCAGTACTTC. The V and J genes are TRBV6-5 and TRBJ2-7; a weak D match, TRBD1 (7 bases). Germline V gene sequence: CDR1 MNHEY, CDR2 SVGAGI. The CDR3 is 13 residues long. The ends were cut back, 2 bases at V and 7 bases at J, with 12 bases in the middle.

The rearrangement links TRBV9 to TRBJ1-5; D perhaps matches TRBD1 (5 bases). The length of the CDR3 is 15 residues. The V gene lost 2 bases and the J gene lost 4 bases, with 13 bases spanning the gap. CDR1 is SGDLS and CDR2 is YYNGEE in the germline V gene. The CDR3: CASSVQDGGNQPQHF. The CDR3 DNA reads TGTGCCAGCAGCGTGCAGGACGGGGGGAATCAGCCCCAGCATTTT.

CDR3 sequence reads: CASSFTGSQETQYF. The CDR3 DNA follows: TGTGCCAGCAGCTTCACAGGGTCCCAAGAGACCCAGTACTTC. This sequence joins TRBV9 and TRBJ2-5, with D tentatively TRBD1 (6 bases). In germline, CDR1 is SGDLS, CDR2 YYNGEE. CDR3 length: 14 residues. Trimming pared 4 bases from V and 1 base from J, leaving 11 bases between.

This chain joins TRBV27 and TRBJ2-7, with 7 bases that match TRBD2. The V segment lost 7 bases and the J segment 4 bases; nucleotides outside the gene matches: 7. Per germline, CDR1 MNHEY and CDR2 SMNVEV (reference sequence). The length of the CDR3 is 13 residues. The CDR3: CASTGLGSYEQYF. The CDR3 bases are TGTGCCAGCACCGGACTAGGCTCTTACGAGCAGTACTTC.

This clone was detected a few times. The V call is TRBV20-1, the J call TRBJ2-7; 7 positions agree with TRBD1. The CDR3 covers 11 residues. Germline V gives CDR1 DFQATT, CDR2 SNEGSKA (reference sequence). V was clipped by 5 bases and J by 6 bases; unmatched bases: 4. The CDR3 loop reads CSAWPGGEQYF. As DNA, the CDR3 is TGCAGTGCTTGGCCAGGGGGCGAGCAGTACTTC.